The next 23 T cell receptor beta chains were all read from a single sample in a study of Ad26.COV2.S vaccination and SARS-CoV-2 variants. The treatment: some 20 received Ad26.COV2.S at low or high dose, single or two shots; about five received placebo; per-sample allocation not given. The investigators took samples on day 63 after the first vaccine or placebo injection. Only in-frame clones appear in the TCRdb table, and some are missing; sequencing was by immunoSEQ multiplex PCR. Among 350,000 to 450,000 clones listed, approximately 89% were seen once. Sequenced material: peripheral blood, taken in a trial of Ad26.COV2.S vaccine versus placebo. These receptor sequences come from a person between 18 and 59 years old who received the Ad26.COV2.S COVID-19 vaccine or a placebo.

The chain is built from TRBV12-3 or TRBV12-4 and TRBJ2-2; 13 positions match TRBD2. Losses at the gene ends were 8 bases for V and 8 bases for J; bases not matched to a gene: 2. This CDR3 is built from 13 residues. The CDR3 is CASGLAGVGELFF. CDR3 DNA sequence: TGTGCCAGCGGACTAGCGGGAGTGGGGGAGCTGTTTTTT.

This chain joins TRBV28 and TRBJ1-5, with D hard to call. The V end was cut by 5 bases, the J end by 3 bases, with 8 bases between. CDR1 is MDHEN, CDR2 SYDVKM, per germline. The CDR3 extends over 13 amino acids. CDR3 sequence: CASSPGINQPQHF. CDR3 DNA sequence: TGTGCCAGCAGTCCGGGTATCAATCAGCCCCAGCATTTT.

This chain uses TRBV6-2 or TRBV6-3 with TRBJ1-1, with a weak D call TRBD1 (6 bases). Germline CDR1 and CDR2: MNHEY and SVGEGT. V was pared by 2 bases and J by 1 base, with 11 bases between. The CDR3 loop spans 15 amino acids. The CDR3, as DNA: TGTGCCAGCAGTTACGGGGGGGCCACGAACACTGAAGCTTTCTTT. As protein: CASSYGGATNTEAFF.

This clone was seen just once. The chain uses TRBV5-1 and TRBJ1-4, with D unresolved. V lost 4 bases and J 4 bases, leaving 14 bases between the germline ends. CDR1 is SGHRS, CDR2 YFSETQ, per germline. CDR3 length equals 15 residues. CDR3 loop: CASSVGSSGNEKLFF. Here the CDR3 DNA reads TGCGCCAGCAGCGTTGGGAGCAGTGGTAATGAAAAACTGTTTTTT.

The V gene is TRBV18, the J gene TRBJ2-7, with D perhaps matching TRBD1 or TRBD2 (6 bases each). Trimming stripped 5 bases from V and 4 bases from J, with 15 bases between. The CDR3 length is 14 residues. The germline V gene encodes CDR1 KGHSH and CDR2 LQKENI. This CDR3 is CASSTPGGGYEQYF. The CDR3 DNA reads as TGTGCCAGCTCAACGCCTGGAGGGGGATACGAGCAGTACTTC. Complete variable domain (other parts from reference TRBV18 and TRBJ2-7): NAGVMQNPRHLVRRRGQEARLRCSPMKGHSHVYWYRQLPEEGLKFMVYLQKENIIDESGMPKERFSAEFPKEGPSILRIQQVVRGDSAAYFCASSTPGGGYEQYFGPGTRLTVT.

V and J are TRBV27 and TRBJ2-6, with TRBD1 matching over 7 bases. J lost 0 bases, V lost 4 bases, and 12 bases had no gene match. CDR3 length: 19 residues. CDR1 MNHEY and CDR2 SMNVEV come from the germline V gene (reference sequence). CDR3 sequence: CASSSTGTVLYSGANVLTF. In nucleotides, the CDR3 is TGTGCCAGCAGTTCGACCGGGACAGTATTATACTCTGGGGCCAACGTCCTGACTTTC. Drawing the rest from reference TRBV27 and TRBJ2-6, the complete variable domain is EAQVTQNPRYLITVTGKKLTVTCSQNMNHEYMSWYRQDPGLGLRQIYYSMNVEVTDKGDVPEGYKVSRKEKRNFPLILESPSPNQTSLYFCASSSTGTVLYSGANVLTFGAGSRLTVL.

The chain joins TRBV6-5 to TRBJ2-7; possibly TRBD1 for D (5 bases). Germline V gene data show CDR1 as MNHEY and CDR2 as SVGAGI. V was pared by 0 bases and J by 1 base, with 10 bases between. This CDR3 spans 15 amino acids. The CDR3 DNA reads as TGTGCCAGCAGTTACTCAGCAGGGATTTCCTACGAGCAGTACTTC. It encodes CASSYSAGISYEQYF.

The chain joins TRBV18 to TRBJ1-1, with D perhaps matching TRBD1 (5 bases). Germline CDR1 and CDR2: KGHSH and LQKENI. V lost 4 bases to trimming and J lost 8 bases, with 8 bases between them. CDR3 length: 11 residues. CDR3 amino acids: CASSLRQEAFF. The DNA of the CDR3 is TGTGCCAGCTCACTACGACAGGAAGCTTTCTTT. Filled out from reference TRBV18 and TRBJ1-1, the complete variable domain reads NAGVMQNPRHLVRRRGQEARLRCSPMKGHSHVYWYRQLPEEGLKFMVYLQKENIIDESGMPKERFSAEFPKEGPSILRIQQVVRGDSAAYFCASSLRQEAFFGQGTRLTVV.

The V and J genes are TRBV19 and TRBJ2-1; D assignment may be TRBD1 or TRBD2 (5 bases each). CDR3 length equals 14 residues. The germline V gene has CDR1 LNHDA and CDR2 SQIVND (reference sequence). The V end was cut by 6 bases, the J end by 9 bases, with 18 bases between. The CDR3 loop is CASSPIRGNSEQFF. In DNA form, the CDR3 reads TGTGCCAGTAGCCCTATACGGGGCAATAGTGAGCAGTTCTTC.

The J gene is TRBJ2-1, the V gene TRBV27; 7 bases map to TRBD2. Per germline, CDR1 MNHEY and CDR2 SMNVEV (reference sequence). The CDR3 extends over 15 amino acids. The V segment lost 2 bases and the J segment 2 bases; nucleotides outside the gene matches: 3. The CDR3 DNA follows: TGTGCCAGCAGTTTAGCGGGGGAAGCCTACAATGAGCAGTTCTTC. It yields the protein CASSLAGEAYNEQFF.

CDR3 amino acids: CASSPGTVYNSPLHF. The CDR3 DNA reads as TGTGCCAGCAGTCCCGGTACCGTCTATAATTCACCCCTCCACTTT. The chain is built from TRBV6-5 and TRBJ1-6; the D is unclear. Germline V gene lookup returns CDR1 MNHEY and CDR2 SVGAGI. The CDR3 consists of 15 residues. The V end was cut by 5 bases, the J end by 3 bases, with 11 bases between.

This chain connects TRBV20-1 to TRBJ2-1, with 11 positions matching TRBD2. Germline assignment: CDR1 DFQATT and CDR2 SNEGSKA (reference sequence). The CDR3 has 14 amino acids. V gave up 3 bases and J gave up 8 bases; unmatched junction bases: 6. The CDR3 sequence: CSASGSGRAYEQFF. The CDR3 DNA is TGCAGTGCTAGTGGTAGCGGGAGGGCCTATGAGCAGTTCTTC.

This rearrangement joins TRBV19 to TRBJ2-7, with D tentatively TRBD2 (6 bases). V was clipped by 5 bases and J by 6 bases, with 14 bases between them. Germline V gene sequence: CDR1 LNHDA, CDR2 SQIVND (reference sequence). The CDR3 totals 13 residues. The CDR3 nucleotides read TGTGCCAGTAGTTTCTCGCAGGGAGGCGAGCAGTACTTC. It translates to CASSFSQGGEQYF.

The V call is TRBV9, the J call TRBJ2-1; a weak D match, TRBD1 (7 bases). The length of the CDR3 is 15 residues. Trimming took off 4 bases at V and 4 bases at J, with 15 bases between the two ends. Germline CDR1 reads SGDLS; CDR2 reads YYNGEE. Here the CDR3 reads CASSQGGGSYNEQFF. CDR3 coding DNA: TGTGCCAGCAGCCAGGGGGGTGGGAGTTACAATGAGCAGTTCTTC.

Notes on this clone: The sample holds other DNA sequences that translate to the same CDR3. The rearrangement joins TRBV7-3 to TRBJ2-5; D is possibly TRBD1 (5 bases). V lost 3 bases and J 2 bases, leaving 7 bases between the germline ends. The CDR3 runs to 13 residues. Germline V gene sequence: CDR1 SGHTA, CDR2 FQGTGA. The CDR3 sequence: CASSLTVQETQYF. The CDR3, as DNA: TGTGCCAGCAGCTTGACAGTACAAGAGACCCAGTACTTC.

The table lists this clone with a count of one. The chain joins TRBV15 to TRBJ2-2; TRBD1 aligns across 7 bases. The germline V gene encodes CDR1 LNHNV and CDR2 YYDKDF (reference sequence). Trimming removed 8 bases from V and 7 bases from J; junction bases left unmatched: 13. CDR3 length: 15 residues. The CDR3 DNA reads as TGTGCCACCGAGGCGACAGGGAATAGGATCGGGGAGCTGTTTTTT. Protein product: CATEATGNRIGELFF.

The V and J genes are TRBV3-1 (or the pseudogene TRBV3-2) and TRBJ2-7; no clear D. Trimming took off 0 bases at V and 6 bases at J, with 3 bases between the two ends. CDR3 size: 11 residues. In germline, CDR1 is LGHDT, CDR2 YNNKEL (reference sequence). This CDR3 reads CASSQESEQYF. In DNA form, the CDR3 reads TGTGCCAGCAGCCAAGAGAGCGAGCAGTACTTC.

This chain connects TRBV5-5 to TRBJ2-3; D is ambiguous. From germline, CDR1 is SGHKS and CDR2 YYEKEE (reference sequence). Trimming stripped 4 bases from V and 2 bases from J, with 11 bases between. CDR3 length: 14 residues. The CDR3 loop reads CASSPRYPTDTQYF. The CDR3 DNA sequence: TGTGCCAGCAGCCCTAGGTACCCCACAGATACGCAGTATTTT.

This rearrangement joins TRBV28 to TRBJ2-3; 7 nucleotides match TRBD1. The junction had 10 bases not matched to a gene; V was cut back by 6 bases and J by 4 bases. This CDR3 contains 15 residues. The germline CDR1 and CDR2 sequences are MDHEN and SYDVKM. The CDR3 sequence: CASSQPTGLSDTQYF. The CDR3 DNA sequence: TGTGCCAGCAGCCAACCGACAGGGTTGTCAGATACGCAGTATTTT.

The chain links TRBV28 to TRBJ2-7, with D tentatively TRBD2 (5 bases). Looked up from germline, CDR1 is MDHEN and CDR2 is SYDVKM. The V gene lost 4 bases and the J gene lost 8 bases, with 9 bases spanning the gap. The CDR3 runs 11 residues. The CDR3, as DNA: TGTGCCAGCAGTTCCCCGGGAAAGCAGTACTTC. Translated, it gives CASSSPGKQYF.

V is TRBV5-4 and J is TRBJ2-3; 16 positions match TRBD2. The V segment lost 4 bases and the J segment 4 bases; nucleotides outside the gene matches: 9. Looked up from germline, CDR1 is SGHNT and CDR2 is YYREEE (reference sequence). The CDR3 spans 18 residues. The CDR3 DNA is TGTGCCAGCAGCGCTTCCGGGACTAGCGGGAGGGCGGCAGATACGCAGTATTTT. It yields the protein CASSASGTSGRAADTQYF.

The rearrangement links TRBV14 to TRBJ2-1; D gene uncertain. V dropped 6 bases and J dropped 5 bases, with 11 bases sitting between them. CDR3 length: 13 residues. Looked up from germline, CDR1 is SGHDN and CDR2 is FVKESK. The CDR3 region has the DNA TGTGCCAGCAGTACCAAATCAAACAATGAGCAGTTCTTC. It codes for CASSTKSNNEQFF.

This clone was counted a single time. This chain uses TRBV21-1 with TRBJ2-3; the D segment call TRBD2 is taken from the table without a DNA check. TRBV21-1 is assigned pseudogene status. The CDR3 covers 15 residues. The CDR3 loop reads CASSSYGSTTDTQYF. The CDR3 DNA follows: TGTGCCAGCAGCTCTTACGGGAGCACCACAGATACGCAGTATTTT.